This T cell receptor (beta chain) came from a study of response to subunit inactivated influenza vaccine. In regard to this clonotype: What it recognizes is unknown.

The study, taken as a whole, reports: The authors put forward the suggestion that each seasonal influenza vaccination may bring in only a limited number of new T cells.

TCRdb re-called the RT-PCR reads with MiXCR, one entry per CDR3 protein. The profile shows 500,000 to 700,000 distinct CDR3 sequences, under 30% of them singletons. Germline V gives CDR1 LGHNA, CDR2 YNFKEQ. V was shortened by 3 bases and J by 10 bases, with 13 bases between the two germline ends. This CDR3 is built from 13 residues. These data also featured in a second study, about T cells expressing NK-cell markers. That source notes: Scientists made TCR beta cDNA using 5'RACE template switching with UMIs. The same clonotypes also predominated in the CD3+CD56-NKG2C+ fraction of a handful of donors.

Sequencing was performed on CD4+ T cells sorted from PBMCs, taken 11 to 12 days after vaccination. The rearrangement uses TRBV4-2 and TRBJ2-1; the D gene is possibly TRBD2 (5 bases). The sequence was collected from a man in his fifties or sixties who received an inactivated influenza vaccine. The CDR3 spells CASSQETSWEQFF. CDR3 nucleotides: TGTGCCAGCAGCCAGGAAACTAGTTGGGAGCAGTTCTTC.